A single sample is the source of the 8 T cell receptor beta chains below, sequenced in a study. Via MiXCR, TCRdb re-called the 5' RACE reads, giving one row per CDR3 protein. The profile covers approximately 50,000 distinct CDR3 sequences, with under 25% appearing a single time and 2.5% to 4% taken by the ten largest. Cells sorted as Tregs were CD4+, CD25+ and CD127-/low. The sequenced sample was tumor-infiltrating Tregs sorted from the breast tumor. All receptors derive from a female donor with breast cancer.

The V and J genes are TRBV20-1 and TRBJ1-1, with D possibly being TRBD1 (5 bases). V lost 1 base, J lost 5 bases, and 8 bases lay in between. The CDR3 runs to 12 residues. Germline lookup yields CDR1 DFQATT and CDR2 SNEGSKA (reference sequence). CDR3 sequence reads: CSARGGITEAFF. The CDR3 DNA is TGCAGTGCTAGAGGGGGGATAACTGAAGCTTTCTTT.

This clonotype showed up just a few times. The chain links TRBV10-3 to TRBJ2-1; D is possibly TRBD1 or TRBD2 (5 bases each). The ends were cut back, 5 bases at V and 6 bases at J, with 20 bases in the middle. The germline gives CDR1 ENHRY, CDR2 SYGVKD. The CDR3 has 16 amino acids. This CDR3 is CAISSAFQGSGNEQFF. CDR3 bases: TGTGCCATCAGTTCCGCCTTCCAGGGCAGCGGCAATGAGCAGTTCTTC.

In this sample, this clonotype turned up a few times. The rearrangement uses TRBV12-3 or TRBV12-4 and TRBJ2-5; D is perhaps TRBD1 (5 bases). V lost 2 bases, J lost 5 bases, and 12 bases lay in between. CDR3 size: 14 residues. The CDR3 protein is CASSLSGARETQYF. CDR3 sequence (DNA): TGTGCCAGCAGTTTATCTGGGGCTCGGGAGACCCAGTACTTC.

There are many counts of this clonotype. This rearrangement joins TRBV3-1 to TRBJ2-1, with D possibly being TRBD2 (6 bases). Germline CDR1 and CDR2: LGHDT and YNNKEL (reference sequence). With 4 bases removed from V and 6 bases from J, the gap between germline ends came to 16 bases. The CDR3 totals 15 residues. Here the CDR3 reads CASSPAGSRRNEQFF. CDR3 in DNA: TGTGCCAGCAGCCCCGCGGGGTCAAGACGCAATGAGCAGTTCTTC.

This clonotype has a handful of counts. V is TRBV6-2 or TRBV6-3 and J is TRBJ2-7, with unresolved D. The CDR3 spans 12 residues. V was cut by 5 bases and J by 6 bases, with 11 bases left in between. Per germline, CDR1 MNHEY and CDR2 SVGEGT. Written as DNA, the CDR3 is TGTGCCAGCAGTGAAGTACTAAGCGAGCAGTACTTC. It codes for CASSEVLSEQYF.

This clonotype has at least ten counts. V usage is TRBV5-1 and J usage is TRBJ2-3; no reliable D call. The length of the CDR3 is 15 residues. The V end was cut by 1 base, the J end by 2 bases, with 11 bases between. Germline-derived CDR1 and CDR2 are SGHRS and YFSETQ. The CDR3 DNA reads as TGCGCCAGCAGCTTGTCCCTCCGGAACACAGATACGCAGTATTTT. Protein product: CASSLSLRNTDTQYF. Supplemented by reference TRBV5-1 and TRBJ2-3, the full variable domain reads KAGVTQTPRYLIKTRGQQVTLSCSPISGHRSVSWYQQTPGQGLQFLFEYFSETQRNKGNFPGRFSGRQFSNSRSEMNVSTLELGDSALYLCASSLSLRNTDTQYFGPGTRLTVL.

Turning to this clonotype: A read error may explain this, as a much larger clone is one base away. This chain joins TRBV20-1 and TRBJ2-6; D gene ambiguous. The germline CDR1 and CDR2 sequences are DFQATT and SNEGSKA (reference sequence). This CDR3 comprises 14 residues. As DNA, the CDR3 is TGCAGAGCTAGAGCGTCAGCTGGGGCCAACGTCCTGACTTTC. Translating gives CRARASAGANVLTF.

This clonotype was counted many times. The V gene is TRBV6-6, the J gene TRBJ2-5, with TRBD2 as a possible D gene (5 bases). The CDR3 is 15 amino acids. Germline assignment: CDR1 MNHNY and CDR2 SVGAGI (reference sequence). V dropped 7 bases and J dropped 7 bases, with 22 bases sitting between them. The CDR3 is CASTWASRTEGTQYF. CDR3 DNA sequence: TGTGCCAGCACTTGGGCTAGCAGGACCGAAGGGACCCAGTACTTC.